The T cell receptor beta chain under discussion was sequenced for a study of blood T cell repertoires in COVID-19. Generated by immunoSEQ multiplex PCR, the TCRdb table keeps only in-frame clones and is missing some. Here the sample spans about 170,000 clones, approximately 79% being singletons. In germline, CDR1 is GTSNPN, CDR2 SVGIG (reference sequence). This CDR3 has 17 amino acids. Trimming at V came to 5 bases and at J to 0 bases, leaving 12 bases not matched to a gene. Membership in each cohort depended on participant-reported clinical history. The rearrangement uses TRBV30 and TRBJ2-2, with 7 bases that match TRBD2. The clonotype comes from a woman in her seventies in a cohort exposed to, infected with or recovered from COVID-19 (not recorded which). Source material: PBMCs or T cells enriched from blood (not recorded which). The CDR3 DNA reads as TGTGCCTGGGGGGAGGGACCGGGACCCCCGAACACCGGGGAGCTGTTTTTT. This gives the protein CAWGEGPGPPNTGELFF.